Listed below are T cell receptor beta chains from one sample, sequenced in a study of shared clonotypes between healthy human individuals. Sequenced by immunoSEQ multiplex PCR; TCRdb stores in-frame clones only, minus some. There are some 1.5 million clones in the sample; approximately 97% occur only once, and over 1% lies in the top ten. Sequencing was carried out using naive CD4+ T cells sorted from blood. The receptors come from a young man in good health. Each CDR3 is given with its conserved first and last residue.

v_gene	CDR3aa
TRBV2	CASGWGQGPPQYF
TRBV5-1	CASGPRSGSYNEQFF
TRBV7-2	CASSASGTENTEAFF
TRBV7-2	CASSSGLAAYNEQFF
TRBV7-9	CASSLGESATNEKLFF
TRBV29-1	CSAIIAGNTQYF
TRBV5-6	CASSDRLKTFSGNTIYF
TRBV5-6	CASSIYGLAGGNEQFF
TRBV4-2	CASSQDARATGPQYF
TRBV28	CASSLGWKETQYF
TRBV10-3	CAINGGNSYEQYF
TRBV2	CASSGDRQQPQHF